This T cell receptor beta chain was sequenced in a study of blood T cell repertoires in COVID-19. The wider study: Both acute and convalescent COVID-19 samples were obtained from the United States, Italy and Spain.

Trimming cost V 10 bases and J 4 bases, with 16 bases left between them. Per germline, CDR1 LNHDA and CDR2 SQIVND (reference sequence). The CDR3 length is 13 residues. In the source study's methods: Amplifying reference gene primers gave estimates of nucleated cell counts. Libraries were prepared by immunoSEQ multiplex PCR; TCRdb keeps only in-frame clonotypes and omits some of them. D and trimming come from the DNA, and the V and J calls and clone size come from that table. The sample carries roughly 20,000 clones, roughly 86% recorded once. This chain links TRBV19 with TRBJ1-2, with no clear D. The sequenced sample consisted of peripheral blood. The receptor was isolated from a human donor in a cohort sampled during active COVID-19. This chain's CDR3 is CATFLGSSYGYTF. The CDR3 bases are TGTGCCACCTTTTTGGGGAGCAGCTATGGCTACACCTTC.